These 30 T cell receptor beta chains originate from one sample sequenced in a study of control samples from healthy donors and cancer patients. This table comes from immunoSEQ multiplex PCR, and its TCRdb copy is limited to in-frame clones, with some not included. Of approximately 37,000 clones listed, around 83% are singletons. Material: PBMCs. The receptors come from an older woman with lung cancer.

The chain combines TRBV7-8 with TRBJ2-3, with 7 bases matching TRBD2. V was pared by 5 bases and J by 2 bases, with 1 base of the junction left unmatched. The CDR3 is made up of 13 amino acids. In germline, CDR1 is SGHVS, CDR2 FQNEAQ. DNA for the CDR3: TGTGCCAGCAGCGCGGGAGCCACAGATACGCAGTATTTT. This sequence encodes CASSAGATDTQYF.

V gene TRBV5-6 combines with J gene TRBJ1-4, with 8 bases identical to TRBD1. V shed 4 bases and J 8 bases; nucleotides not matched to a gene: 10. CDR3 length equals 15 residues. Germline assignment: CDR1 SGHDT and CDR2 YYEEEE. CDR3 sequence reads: CASSSRTGRDEKLFF. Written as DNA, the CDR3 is TGTGCCAGCAGCAGCAGGACAGGGAGAGACGAAAAACTGTTTTTT.

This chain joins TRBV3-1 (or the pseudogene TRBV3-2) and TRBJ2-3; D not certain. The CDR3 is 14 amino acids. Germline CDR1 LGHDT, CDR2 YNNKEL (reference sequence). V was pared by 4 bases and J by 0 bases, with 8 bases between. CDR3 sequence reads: CASSPPASTDTQYF. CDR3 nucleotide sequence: TGTGCCAGCAGCCCCCCGGCCAGCACAGATACGCAGTATTTT.

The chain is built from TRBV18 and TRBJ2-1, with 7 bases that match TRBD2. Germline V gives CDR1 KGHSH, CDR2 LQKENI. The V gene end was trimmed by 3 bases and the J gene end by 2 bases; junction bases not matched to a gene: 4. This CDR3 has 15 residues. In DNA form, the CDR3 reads TGTGCCAGCTCACCGGGCGGGAGCACCTACAATGAGCAGTTCTTC. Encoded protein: CASSPGGSTYNEQFF.

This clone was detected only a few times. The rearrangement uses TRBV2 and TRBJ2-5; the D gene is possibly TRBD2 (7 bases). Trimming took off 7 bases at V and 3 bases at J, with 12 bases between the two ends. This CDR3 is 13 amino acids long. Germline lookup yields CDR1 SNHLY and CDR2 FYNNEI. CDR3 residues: CASKGGAKETQYF. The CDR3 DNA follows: TGTGCCAGCAAGGGGGGGGCGAAAGAGACCCAGTACTTC.

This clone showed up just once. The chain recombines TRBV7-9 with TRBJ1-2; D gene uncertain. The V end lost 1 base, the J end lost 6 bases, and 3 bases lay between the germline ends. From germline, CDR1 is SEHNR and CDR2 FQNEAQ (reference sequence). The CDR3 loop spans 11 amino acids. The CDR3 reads CASSLGDGYTF. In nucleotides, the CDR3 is TGTGCCAGCAGCTTAGGCGATGGCTACACCTTC.

CDR3 amino acids: CASSQGQGGEQYF. The CDR3 DNA follows: TGTGCCAGTAGTCAGGGACAGGGAGGCGAGCAGTACTTC. The rearrangement links TRBV19 to TRBJ2-7; 9 nucleotides match TRBD1. The CDR3 extends over 13 amino acids. V lost 5 bases and J lost 6; bases outside the gene matches: 5. The germline gives CDR1 LNHDA, CDR2 SQIVND (reference sequence).

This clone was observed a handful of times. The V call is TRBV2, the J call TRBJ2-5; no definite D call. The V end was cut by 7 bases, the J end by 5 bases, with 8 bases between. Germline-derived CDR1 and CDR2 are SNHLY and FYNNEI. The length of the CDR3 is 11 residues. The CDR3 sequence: CASTVGETQYF. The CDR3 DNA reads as TGTGCCAGCACTGTAGGCGAGACCCAGTACTTC.

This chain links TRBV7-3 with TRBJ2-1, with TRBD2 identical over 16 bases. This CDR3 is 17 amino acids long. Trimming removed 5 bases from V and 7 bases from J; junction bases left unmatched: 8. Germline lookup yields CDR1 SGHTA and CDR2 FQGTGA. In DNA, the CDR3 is TGTGCCAGCAGCCCGGGACTAGCGGGAGGGCTTGCTAATGAGCAGTTCTTC. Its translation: CASSPGLAGGLANEQFF.

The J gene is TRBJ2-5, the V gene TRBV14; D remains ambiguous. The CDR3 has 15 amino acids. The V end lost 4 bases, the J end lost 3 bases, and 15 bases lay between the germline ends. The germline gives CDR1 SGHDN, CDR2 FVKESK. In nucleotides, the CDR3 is TGTGCCAGCAGCCTAACGAGATTCGTTGAAGAGACCCAGTACTTC. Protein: CASSLTRFVEETQYF.

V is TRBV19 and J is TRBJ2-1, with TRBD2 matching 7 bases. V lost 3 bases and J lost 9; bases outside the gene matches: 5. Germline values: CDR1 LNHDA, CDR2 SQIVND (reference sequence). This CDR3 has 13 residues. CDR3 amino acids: CASSIGLVGEQFF. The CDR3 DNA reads TGTGCCAGTAGTATCGGACTAGTTGGTGAGCAGTTCTTC.

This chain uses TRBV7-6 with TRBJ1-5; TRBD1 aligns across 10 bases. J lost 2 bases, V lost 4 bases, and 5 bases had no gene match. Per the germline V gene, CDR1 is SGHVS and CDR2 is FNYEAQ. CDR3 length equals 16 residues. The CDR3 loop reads CASSSRDRGGNQPQHF. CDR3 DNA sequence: TGTGCCAGCAGCTCCCGGGACAGGGGAGGCAATCAGCCCCAGCATTTT.

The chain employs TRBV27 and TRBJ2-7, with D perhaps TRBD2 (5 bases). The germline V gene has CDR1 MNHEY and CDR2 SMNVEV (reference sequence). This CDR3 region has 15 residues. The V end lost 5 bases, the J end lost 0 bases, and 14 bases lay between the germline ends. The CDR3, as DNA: TGTGCCAGCAGTCCCCTGAGGGAGAGCTCCTACGAGCAGTACTTC. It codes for CASSPLRESSYEQYF.

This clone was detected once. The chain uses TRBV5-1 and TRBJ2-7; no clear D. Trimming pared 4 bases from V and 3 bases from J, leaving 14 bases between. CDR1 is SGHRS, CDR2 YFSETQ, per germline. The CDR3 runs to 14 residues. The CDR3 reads CASSPTLAGYEQYF. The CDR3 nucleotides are TGCGCCAGCAGCCCGACCCTGGCAGGCTACGAGCAGTACTTC.

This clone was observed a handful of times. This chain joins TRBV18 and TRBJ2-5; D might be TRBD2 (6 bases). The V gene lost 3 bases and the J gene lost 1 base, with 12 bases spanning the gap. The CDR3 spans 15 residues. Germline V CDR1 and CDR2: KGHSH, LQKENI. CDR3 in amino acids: CASSPGAGPQETQYF. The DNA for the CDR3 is TGTGCCAGCTCACCGGGAGCGGGCCCCCAAGAGACCCAGTACTTC.

The DNA for the CDR3 is TGTGCTAGTGGGTACGGAGGGCAATACAATGAGCAGTTCTTC. This encodes CASGYGGQYNEQFF. V is TRBV12-5 and J is TRBJ2-1; D may be TRBD2 (6 bases). Trimming took 6 bases from V and 4 from J, leaving 13 bases between them. The CDR3 has 14 residues. Germline CDR1 is LGHNT and CDR2 is FRNRAP.

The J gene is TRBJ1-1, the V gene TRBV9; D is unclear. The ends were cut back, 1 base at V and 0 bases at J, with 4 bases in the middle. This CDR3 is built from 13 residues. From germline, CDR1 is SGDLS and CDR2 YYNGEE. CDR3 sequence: CASSVHVNTEAFF. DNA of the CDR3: TGTGCCAGCAGCGTACACGTGAACACTGAAGCTTTCTTT.

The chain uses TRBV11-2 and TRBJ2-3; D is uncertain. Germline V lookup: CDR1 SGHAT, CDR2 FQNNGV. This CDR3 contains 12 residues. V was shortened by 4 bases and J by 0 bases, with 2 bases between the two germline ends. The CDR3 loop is CASSSSTDTQYF. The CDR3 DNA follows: TGTGCCAGCAGCTCAAGCACAGATACGCAGTATTTT.

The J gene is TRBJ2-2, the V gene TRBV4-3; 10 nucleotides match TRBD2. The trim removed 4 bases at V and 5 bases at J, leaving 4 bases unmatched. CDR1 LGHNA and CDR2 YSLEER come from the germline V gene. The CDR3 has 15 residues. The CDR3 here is CASSRAGGFTGELFF. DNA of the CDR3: TGCGCCAGCAGCCGAGCGGGAGGGTTTACCGGGGAGCTGTTTTTT.

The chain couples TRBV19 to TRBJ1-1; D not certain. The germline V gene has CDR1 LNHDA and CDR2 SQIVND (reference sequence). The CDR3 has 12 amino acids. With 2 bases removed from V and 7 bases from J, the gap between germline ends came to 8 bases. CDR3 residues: CASSITVGEAFF. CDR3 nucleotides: TGTGCCAGTAGTATAACGGTCGGTGAAGCTTTCTTT.

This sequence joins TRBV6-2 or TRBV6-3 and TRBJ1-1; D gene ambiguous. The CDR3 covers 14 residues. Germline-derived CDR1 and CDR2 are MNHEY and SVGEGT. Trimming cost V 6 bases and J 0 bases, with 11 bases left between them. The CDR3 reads CASSPTSLNTEAFF. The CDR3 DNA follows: TGTGCCAGCAGCCCGACCTCGCTGAACACTGAAGCTTTCTTT.

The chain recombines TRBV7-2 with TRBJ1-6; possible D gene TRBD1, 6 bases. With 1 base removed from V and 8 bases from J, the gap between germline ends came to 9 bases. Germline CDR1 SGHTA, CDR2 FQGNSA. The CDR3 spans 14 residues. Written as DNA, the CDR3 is TGTGCCAGCAGCTTAGACAGGGAGTATTCACCCCTCCACTTT. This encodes CASSLDREYSPLHF.

This CDR3 is CASSQDSRAMRNEQYF. CDR3 nucleotides: TGTGCCAGCAGCCAAGATTCCCGGGCCATGCGTAACGAGCAGTACTTC. The chain carries TRBV3-1 (or the pseudogene TRBV3-2) and TRBJ2-7, with D unclear. The CDR3 totals 16 residues. V lost 0 bases and J 5 bases, leaving 17 bases between the germline ends. The germline V gene has CDR1 LGHDT and CDR2 YNNKEL (reference sequence).

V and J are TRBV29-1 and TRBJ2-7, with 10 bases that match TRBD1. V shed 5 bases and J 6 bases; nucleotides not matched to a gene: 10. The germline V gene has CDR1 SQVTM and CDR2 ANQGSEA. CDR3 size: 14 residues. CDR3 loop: CSVREDRGYGEQYF. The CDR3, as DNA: TGCAGCGTTAGGGAGGACAGGGGGTATGGCGAGCAGTACTTC.

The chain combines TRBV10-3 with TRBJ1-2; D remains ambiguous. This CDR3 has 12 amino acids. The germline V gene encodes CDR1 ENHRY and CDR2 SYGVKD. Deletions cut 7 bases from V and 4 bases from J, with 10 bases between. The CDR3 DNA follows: TGTGCCATCACGGAGGGAATCTATGGCTACACCTTC. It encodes CAITEGIYGYTF.

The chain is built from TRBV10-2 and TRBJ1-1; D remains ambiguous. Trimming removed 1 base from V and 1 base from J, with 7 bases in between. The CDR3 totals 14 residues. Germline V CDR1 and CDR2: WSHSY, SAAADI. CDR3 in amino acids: CASSEFKGNTEAFF. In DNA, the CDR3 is TGCGCCAGCAGTGAGTTTAAGGGGAACACTGAAGCTTTCTTT.

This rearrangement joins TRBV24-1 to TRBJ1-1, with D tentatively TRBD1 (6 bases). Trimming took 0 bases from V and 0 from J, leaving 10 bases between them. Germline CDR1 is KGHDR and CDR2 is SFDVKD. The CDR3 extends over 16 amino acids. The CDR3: CATSDLGGPLNTEAFF. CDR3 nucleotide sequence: TGTGCCACCAGTGATTTGGGGGGGCCCCTGAACACTGAAGCTTTCTTT.

CDR3 loop: CASSSHTGDYEQYF. CDR3 bases: TGTGCCAGTAGTTCTCATACAGGGGACTACGAGCAGTACTTC. This chain uses TRBV19 with TRBJ2-7; 7 nucleotides line up with TRBD1. V trimming: 5 bases; J trimming: 3 bases; junction bases outside the gene matches: 7. The CDR3 has 14 amino acids. Germline CDR1 reads LNHDA; CDR2 reads SQIVND (reference sequence).

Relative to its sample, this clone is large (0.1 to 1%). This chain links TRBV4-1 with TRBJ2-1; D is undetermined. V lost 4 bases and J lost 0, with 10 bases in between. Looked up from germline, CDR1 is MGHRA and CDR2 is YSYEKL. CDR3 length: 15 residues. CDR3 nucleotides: TGCGCCAGCAGCCTTGGCAGTAGCTCCTACAATGAGCAGTTCTTC. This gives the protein CASSLGSSSYNEQFF.

The CDR3 DNA reads TGTGCCAGCTCCTCAGGGAGGCAGAATTCACCCCTCCACTTT. The encoded protein is CASSSGRQNSPLHF. The rearrangement joins TRBV3-1 (or the pseudogene TRBV3-2) to TRBJ1-6; D is perhaps TRBD1 (5 bases). V lost 8 bases, J lost 7 bases, and 15 bases lay in between. The CDR3 length is 14 residues. Germline lookup yields CDR1 LGHDT and CDR2 YNNKEL (reference sequence).